This TCR beta chain is drawn from a study of shared clonotypes between healthy human individuals. Study as a whole: The plates for each donor numbered three CD4 naive, three CD4 memory, two CD8 naive and one CD8 memory.

CD45RO-negative cells were positively selected for CCR7, leaving out terminally differentiated effector memory CD45RA+ cells. Each cell subset's genomic DNA was divided evenly among several immunoSEQ plates. TCRdb's copy holds only in-frame clones and misses some; the assay was immunoSEQ multiplex PCR. The sample records roughly 810,000 clones, around 96% being singletons. Findings of the study overall: Generation probabilities of non-shared clonotypes were lower (relative to those shared by all four donors).

Trimming cost V 5 bases and J 6 bases; bases outside gene matches: 7. Germline V gives CDR1 LNHDA, CDR2 SQIVND (reference sequence). This CDR3 is 15 amino acids long. Remarks on this clone: Antigen: not known.

This sequence was found in a man younger than 40 in good health. V and J are TRBV19 and TRBJ2-3, with 11 bases aligning to TRBD2. Sequencing input: naive CD8+ T cells sorted from blood. The CDR3 loop reads CASSLTSGVPDTQYF. As DNA, the CDR3 is TGTGCCAGTAGTCTGACTAGCGGGGTCCCCGATACGCAGTATTTT.